The 6 T cell receptor beta chains listed next were all sequenced from one sample in a study of response to subunit inactivated influenza vaccine. TCRdb re-called the RT-PCR reads with MiXCR, one entry per CDR3 protein. The table shows 610,000 or so distinct CDR3 sequences, with 12% to 15% occurring only once. The source material was PBMCs from blood, sampled roughly 12 days after vaccination. The source of these receptors is a man aged 50-60 years who received an inactivated influenza vaccine.

This clonotype has just a few counts. The chain carries TRBV7-3 and TRBJ1-3, with no clear D. Trimming removed 0 bases at V and 7 bases at J, with 7 bases between. Germline V lookup: CDR1 SGHTA, CDR2 FQGTGA. This CDR3 is built from 13 residues. CDR3 protein: CASSLTYGNTIYF. CDR3 coding DNA: TGTGCCAGCAGCTTAACGTACGGGAACACCATATATTTT.

The chain combines TRBV7-2 with TRBJ1-6; D unresolved. The CDR3 contains 16 residues. Deletions cut 5 bases from V and 10 bases from J, with 21 bases between. Per germline, CDR1 SGHTA and CDR2 FQGNSA. CDR3 nucleotides: TGTGCCAGCAGCCCCTCGGGAGGCGGATTAGGGTCACCCCTCCACTTT. Protein product: CASSPSGGGLGSPLHF.

This clonotype showed up just a few times. The rearrangement uses TRBV5-1 and TRBJ1-1, with D hard to call. Germline V CDR1 and CDR2: SGHRS, YFSETQ. Trimming cost V 3 bases and J 1 base, with 10 bases left between them. The CDR3 is 14 amino acids. CDR3 nucleotide sequence: TGCGCCAGCAGCTCCCGGGCGACGAACACTGAAGCTTTCTTT. Residues: CASSSRATNTEAFF.

The sample holds a few counts of this clonotype. This sequence joins TRBV10-2 and TRBJ1-4; D unresolved. V was shortened by 3 bases and J by 1 base, with 6 bases between the two germline ends. CDR3 length equals 14 residues. From germline, CDR1 is WSHSY and CDR2 SAAADI. The DNA of the CDR3 is TGCGCCAGCAGTGACCAGGAAACTAATGAAAAACTGTTTTTT. Translated: CASSDQETNEKLFF.

This clonotype was seen many times. The chain carries TRBV7-2 and TRBJ2-2, with 9 nucleotides matching TRBD1. Trimming cost V 5 bases and J 3 bases; bases outside gene matches: 4. CDR1 is SGHTA, CDR2 FQGNSA, per germline. The CDR3 extends over 15 amino acids. CDR3 sequence: CASSRTGVDTGELFF. CDR3 sequence (DNA): TGTGCCAGCAGCAGGACAGGGGTGGACACCGGGGAGCTGTTTTTT.

The gene calls are TRBV20-1 and TRBJ2-3; D gene uncertain. Germline loops: CDR1 DFQATT, CDR2 SNEGSKA (reference sequence). CDR3 length equals 14 residues. The V and J ends lost 6 bases and 4 bases respectively, with 17 bases between them. CDR3 nucleotides: TGCAGTGCACGCGGCCCCTTAGACGCAGATACGCAGTATTTT. Its protein product is CSARGPLDADTQYF.